This T cell receptor (beta chain) was sequenced in a study of T-cell reconstitution after alpha-beta-depleted transplantation in children. Study results and limitations: Newly made T cells mostly supplied T-cell counts and diversity one year after transplant.

Unique molecular identifiers were used in preparing the TCRbeta library. TCRdb processed the PCR reads anew with MiXCR; each CDR3 protein has one entry. Of under 400,000 distinct CDR3 sequences in the sample, around 20% were seen once. A note on this clonotype: Its antigen is undetermined.

The CDR3 extends over 15 amino acids. V was pared by 1 base and J by 10 bases, with 6 bases of the junction left unmatched. CDR1 is LNHNV and CDR2 is YYDKDF in the germline V gene (reference sequence). The rearrangement joins TRBV15 to TRBJ2-1; 11 bases match TRBD2. The clonotype originates from a male patient aged 10 to 17 who had a stem cell transplant for acute lymphoblastic leukemia, so the T cells may come from the graft donor. The sequencing here drew on PBMCs, mostly from graft donor cells, taken 180 days after TCRalphabeta/CD19-depleted stem cell transplant. The CDR3 loop reads CATSRGSGRAREQFF. CDR3 nucleotide sequence: TGTGCCACCAGCAGAGGTAGCGGGAGGGCCAGAGAGCAGTTCTTC.